Presented here are 2 T cell receptor beta chains from one specimen sequenced in a study of T cells after yellow fever vaccination. TCRdb reprocessed the 5' RACE reads via MiXCR and lists one record per CDR3 protein. The sample lists about 22,000 distinct CDR3 sequences; 5.2% were seen once. The specimen comprised PBMCs, either bulk or a sorted T-cell subset (CD4+, CD8+, memory, or dextramer-sorted; not recorded which), sampled around 45 days after the first yellow fever vaccination. These receptors came from a man aged 18 to 30 who received the YFV17D yellow fever vaccine.

This clonotype was found many times. The genes are TRBV25-1 and TRBJ1-3; 9 nucleotides line up with TRBD1. The CDR3 spans 15 residues. CDR1 is MGHDK, CDR2 SYGVNS, per germline. The trim removed 4 bases at V and 2 bases at J, leaving 3 bases unmatched. The CDR3 region has the DNA TGTGCCAGCAGTGGCCGGGACAGGGCTGGAAACACCATATATTTT. Its translation: CASSGRDRAGNTIYF.

This clonotype was recorded at least ten times. The genes are TRBV9 and TRBJ2-2, with D possibly TRBD1 on 6 matching bases. CDR1 is SGDLS and CDR2 is YYNGEE in the germline V gene. The CDR3 has 15 amino acids. V lost 5 bases and J 5 bases, leaving 16 bases between the germline ends. CDR3 coding DNA: TGTGCCAGCAGAAGTTCAGGGGTGGGGACCGGGGAGCTGTTTTTT. Residues: CASRSSGVGTGELFF. The complete variable domain, with remaining parts taken from reference TRBV9 and TRBJ2-2, reads DSGVTQTPKHLITATGQRVTLRCSPRSGDLSVYWYQQSLDQGLQFLIQYYNGEERAKGNILERFSAQQFPDLHSELNLSSLELGDSALYFCASRSSGVGTGELFFGEGSRLTVL.